This T cell receptor beta chain was sequenced during a study of CD8 T cells in Susac syndrome. FACS was used to enrich TEMRA cells, whereas the CD8+ and CD4+ T cells were obtained by negative isolation. An input of 0.5 to 1 ug of RNA was subjected to reverse transcription using random hexamers. immunoSEQ multiplex PCR amplified TCR beta CDR3 across 54 Vbeta, 13 Jbeta. TCRdb re-derived calls from the immunoSEQ multiplex PCR reads in MiXCR, one entry per CDR3 protein. Counted here are about 120,000 distinct CDR3 sequences, 90% to 95% occurring once; the ten biggest clones make up 0.25% to 0.3%. This CDR3 contains 14 residues. V shed 1 base and J 3 bases; nucleotides not matched to a gene: 2. Germline V CDR1 and CDR2: LGHDT, YNNKEL (reference sequence).

Sequencing input: CD8+ T cells from PBMCs. The chain combines TRBV3-1 with TRBJ2-5, with 7 bases aligning to TRBD2. The receptor was derived from a human donor with Susac syndrome. In DNA, the CDR3 is TGTGCCAGCAGCCAAGCGGGGACTAAAGAGACCCAGTACTTC. Its translation: CASSQAGTKETQYF.